This T cell receptor (beta chain) comes out of a study of blood T cell repertoires in COVID-19. CDR1 and CDR2 from the germline V gene are SGHTA and FQGNSA. The CDR3 is 13 residues long. V gave up 1 base and J gave up 2 bases, with 6 bases separating them. Generated by immunoSEQ multiplex PCR, the TCRdb table keeps only in-frame clones and is missing some. The sample includes some 430,000 clones, 90% of them seen just once. This clonotype originated in a man between 18 and 35 years old who had recovered from COVID-19. The J gene is TRBJ2-7, the V gene TRBV7-2; D unresolved. The sequenced material came from PBMCs or T cells enriched from blood (not recorded which). The CDR3 coding sequence is TGTGCCAGCAGCTTAGATTATGCCTACGAGCAGTACTTC. Amino acids: CASSLDYAYEQYF. Full variable domain (missing parts from reference TRBV7-2 and TRBJ2-7): GAGVSQSPSNKVTEKGKDVELRCDPISGHTALYWYRQSLGQGLEFLIYFQGNSAPDKSGLPSDRFSAERTGGSVSTLTIQRTQQEDSAVYLCASSLDYAYEQYFGPGTRLTVT.